This is a list of T cell receptor beta chains from one sample in a study of metastatic and nonmetastatic thyroid tumors. TCRdb re-called clones from the PCR reads using MiXCR. In the table there are 9,500 to 15,000 clones, around 21% of which are singletons. The sequencing input was adjacent normal tissue. The receptors shown here come from a female donor with papillary thyroid cancer or a benign thyroid nodule (not recorded which). Some clones in this sample may be carry-over from other donors' samples. CDR3s include the opening cysteine and the closing phenylalanine or tryptophan. A D gene is named only where the DNA matches it firmly. Some rows have no size entry. The others give once, few or many, or a class for an expanded clone.

TRBV19	many	TRBJ2-3	TRBD2	CASSRRLAGGNTDTQYF	TGTGCCAGTAGTAGACGACTAGCGGGGGGGAACACAGATACGCAGTATTTT
TRBV6-1	-	TRBJ1-4	TRBD1	CASRTGTGGCEEKPFF	TGTGCCAGCAGGACCGGGACAGGGGGCTGTGAAGAAAAACCGTTTTTT
TRBV12-3/TRBV12-4	-	TRBJ1-1	TRBD1	CASSPGTGASTEAFF	TGTGCCAGCAGTCCGGGGACAGGGGCAAGCACTGAAGCTTTCTTT
TRBV28	medium-sized	TRBJ2-3	TRBD2	CASSPPSGLTDTQYF	TGTGCCAGCAGTCCCCCTAGCGGGTTGACAGATACGCAGTATTTT
TRBV7-2	many	TRBJ1-1	-	CASSLDGVMNTEAFF	TGTGCCAGCAGCCTCGATGGGGTCATGAACACTGAAGCTTTCTTT
TRBV20-1	medium-sized	TRBJ1-6	-	CSASISNSPLHF	TGCAGTGCTTCTATCAGTAATTCACCCCTCCACTTT
TRBV15	few	TRBJ1-2	-	CATSKSLGYTF	TGTGCCACCAGCAAGTCATTGGGCTACACCTTC
TRBV10-3	few	TRBJ1-4	-	CAISDSANEDLFF	TGTGCCATCAGTGATTCCGCGAACGAGGACCTGTTTTTT
TRBV6-1	-	TRBJ2-2	TRBD2	CASSHKGLAGTGELFF	TGTGCCAGCAGTCACAAAGGACTAGCGGGCACCGGGGAGCTGTTTTTT
TRBV6-6	few	TRBJ2-7	TRBD2	CANSYLAGDEQYF	TGTGCCAACAGTTACCTAGCGGGAGACGAGCAGTACTTC
TRBV10-3	-	TRBJ2-7	TRBD2	CAISETSGRYEQYF	TGTGCCATCAGTGAAACTAGCGGGAGATACGAGCAGTACTTC
TRBV27	-	TRBJ2-7	-	CASSFSGTWGTPYEQYF	TGTGCCAGCAGTTTTTCAGGGACATGGGGCACCCCCTACGAGCAGTACTTC
TRBV28	many	TRBJ1-4	-	CASKSAATNEKLFF	TGTGCCAGCAAGTCCGCTGCAACTAATGAAAAACTGTTTTTT
TRBV9	-	TRBJ2-1	TRBD2	CASSGRTSGGTSYNEQFF	TGTGCCAGCTCCGGGAGGACTAGCGGGGGGACTTCCTACAATGAGCAGTTCTTC
TRBV5-4	many	TRBJ1-2	-	CASSSGRNHYGYTF	TGTGCCAGCAGCTCGGGACGGAATCACTATGGCTACACCTTC
TRBV20-1	-	TRBJ2-7	-	CSAPGIYEQYF	TGCAGTGCGCCAGGGATCTACGAGCAGTACTTC
TRBV28	few	TRBJ1-1	-	CASRRLATEAFF	TGTGCCAGCAGACGGCTGGCCACTGAAGCTTTCTTT
TRBV11-2	few	TRBJ1-1	TRBD1	CASSSNRGRDTEAFF	TGTGCCAGCAGCTCTAACAGGGGTCGGGACACTGAAGCTTTCTTT